The rows below give T cell receptor beta chains drawn from one sample of a study of T-cell reconstitution after alpha-beta-depleted transplantation in children. MiXCR, run by TCRdb on the PCR reads, gives a single entry per CDR3 protein. The sample has under 400,000 distinct CDR3 sequences, around 25% seen once. The sequences come from PBMCs, mostly from graft donor cells, collected 180 days after TCRalphabeta/CD19-depleted stem cell transplant. The receptors stem from a male patient between 5 and 17 years old who had a stem cell transplant for acute lymphoblastic leukemia, so the T cells may come from the graft donor. CDR3s include the opening cysteine and the closing phenylalanine or tryptophan. A D gene is named only where the DNA matches it firmly. A row's size may be missing; if present it is once, few, many or a size class.

clone_size j_call d_call v_call cdr3_aa cdr3_nt
. TRBJ2-2 . TRBV7-3 CASSLVPQAPNTGELFF TGTGCCAGCAGCTTAGTACCACAGGCCCCGAACACCGGGGAGCTGTTTTTT
. TRBJ2-2 . TRBV5-1 CASSPRGADTGELFF TGCGCCAGCAGCCCAAGGGGGGCGGACACCGGGGAGCTGTTTTTT
. TRBJ1-5 TRBD1 TRBV6-2/TRBV6-3 CASSYQDRVGNQPQHF TGTGCCAGCAGTTACCAGGACAGGGTAGGCAATCAGCCCCAGCATTTT
. TRBJ2-7 TRBD2 TRBV20-1 CSAGGGASGGSYEQYF TGCAGTGCTGGGGGCGGGGCTAGCGGGGGCTCCTACGAGCAGTACTTC
few TRBJ1-5 . TRBV20-1 CSARVRLASYQPQHF TGCAGTGCTAGAGTTAGGTTGGCCTCTTATCAGCCCCAGCATTTT
. TRBJ2-1 . TRBV7-9 CASSAPIQANEQFF TGTGCCAGCAGCGCTCCGATTCAGGCGAATGAGCAGTTCTTC
few TRBJ1-5 . TRBV10-3 CAISESTTSNQPQHF TGTGCCATCAGTGAGTCGACAACTAGCAATCAGCCCCAGCATTTT
few TRBJ2-7 . TRBV15 CATSRDTGTPRLYF TGTGCCACCAGCAGAGATACCGGGACACCTAGGCTTTACTTC
few TRBJ2-2 . TRBV20-1 CSARERPGANTGELFF TGCAGTGCTAGAGAGAGACCGGGAGCTAACACCGGGGAGCTGTTTTTT
. TRBJ2-7 TRBD2 TRBV7-3 CASSLRGLAGANEQYF TGTGCCAGCAGCTTAAGGGGGCTAGCGGGGGCCAACGAGCAGTACTTC
many TRBJ1-2 . TRBV9 CASSALGFYTF TGTGCCAGCAGCGCCCTAGGATTTTACACCTTC
few TRBJ2-2 TRBD1 TRBV5-1 CASSVRQGDRTGELFF TGCGCCAGCAGTGTCAGACAGGGGGATCGCACCGGGGAGCTGTTTTTT
. TRBJ2-7 . TRBV12-3/TRBV12-4 CASSLPTTRADEQYF TGTGCCAGCAGTTTACCGACCACCCGGGCGGACGAGCAGTACTTC
few TRBJ2-3 . TRBV5-1 CASSLALSSTDTQYF TGCGCCAGCAGCTTGGCGTTGAGTAGCACAGATACGCAGTATTTT